Detailed here is one TCR beta chain. The antigen remains unidentified. Relative to the germline gene, one junction end is altered; a read error may explain this. TCRdb ran MiXCR on the multiplex PCR reads and lists one entry per CDR3 protein. The data hold 50,000 to 75,000 distinct CDR3 sequences, with less than 75% observed a single time. The data originate from a study of breast tumors, draining lymph nodes, adjacent tissues. Study results and limitations: The data were judged consistent with most tumor T cells coming from lymph node and expanding in tumor.

Germline CDR1 reads MNHNS; CDR2 reads SASEGT. The CDR3 is 12 residues long. This TCR derives from a female donor with breast cancer. Some clones in this sample may be carry-over from other donors' samples. The sequenced sample consisted of breast tumor tissue. V and J are TRBV6-1 and TRBJ2-6, with a tentative D call TRBD1 (5 bases). CDR3 in amino acids: CASSYSRQTEAF. The CDR3 DNA reads as TGTGCCAGCAGTTACTCACGACAGACTGAAGCTTTC.